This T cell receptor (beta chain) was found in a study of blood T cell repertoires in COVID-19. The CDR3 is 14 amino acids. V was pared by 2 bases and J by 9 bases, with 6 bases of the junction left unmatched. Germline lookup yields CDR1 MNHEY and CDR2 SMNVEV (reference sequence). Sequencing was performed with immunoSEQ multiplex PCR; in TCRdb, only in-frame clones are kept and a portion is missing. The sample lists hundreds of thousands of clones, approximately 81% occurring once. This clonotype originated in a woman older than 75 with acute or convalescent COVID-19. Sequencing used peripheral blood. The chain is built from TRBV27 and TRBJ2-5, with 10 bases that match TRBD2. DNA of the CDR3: TGTGCCAGCAGTTTAACCGCTAGCGGGAGTGCCCAGTACTTC. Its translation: CASSLTASGSAQYF.